One TCR beta chain is described in this entry. Antigen: not known. TCRdb's copy holds only in-frame clones and misses some; the assay was immunoSEQ multiplex PCR. The table has 15,000 or so clones, about 70% seen once. The sample belongs to a study of vaccination effects on CD4 cells after COVID-19. Study findings and constraints: Clonal contraction was marked in infection- and vaccine-induced clones late after vaccination.

The germline V gene encodes CDR1 MDHEN and CDR2 SYDVKM. The V end was cut by 5 bases, the J end by 5 bases, with 16 bases between. The CDR3 spans 14 residues. Expansion of antigen-specific CD4+ T cells with viral peptide pools was carried out by the ViraFEST assay before sequencing. Having been cultured for about ten days, the cells underwent CD4+ T cell isolation. BNT162b2 vaccine or mRNA-1273 vaccine was given to participants in two doses. The sequence was collected from a human donor who received a COVID-19 vaccine. The source material was CD4+ T cells from PBMCs cultured with HCoV-NL63 spike peptides, sampled after COVID-19 vaccination. This rearrangement joins TRBV28 to TRBJ2-7, with D perhaps being TRBD1 or TRBD2 (5 bases each). The DNA of the CDR3 is TGTGCCAGCAGTCCTCCGGGACCCCCGCACGAGCAGTACTTC. It codes for CASSPPGPPHEQYF.